This T cell receptor beta chain was obtained from a study of human versus mouse CDR3 diversity and MHC coevolution. Across the study: The immunoSEQ assay reportedly detects one in 200,000 T cells. Study-wide results and limits: Mice had fewer CDR3 deletions and insertions than humans on average.

Note on this clone: What it binds is unknown.

Trimming shortened V by 10 bases and J by 0 bases, and 16 bases separated the two germline ends. The length of the CDR3 is 14 residues. Germline CDR1 reads MNHNS; CDR2 reads SASEGT. TCRdb's table, derived via immunoSEQ multiplex PCR, lists solely in-frame clones and lacks some. The sample has roughly 86,000 clones, roughly 93% seen once; the top ten hold around 1.5%. Cells were CD45RO-negative CD62L-positive naive CD4 T cells sorted from PBMCs. The sequencing input was naive CD4+ T cells from blood. Sample subset: CD45RO-negative CD62L-positive naive CD4 T cells. This receptor was obtained from a person aged 30-70 years in good health. The chain carries TRBV6-1 and TRBJ2-7, with a weak D call TRBD1 (6 bases). The CDR3 bases are TGTGCCACGACTCCGGGACATAGCTCCTACGAGCAGTACTTC. Amino acids: CATTPGHSSYEQYF.